This T cell receptor (beta chain) appears in the sequencing data of a study of T-cell memory formation after mild COVID-19. Overall study context: Largely donor-specific TCR clusters were found.

Using its own MiXCR run on the 5' RACE reads, TCRdb lists one record per CDR3 protein. Of 55,000 to 70,000 distinct CDR3 sequences listed, roughly a quarter were seen once; the top ten hold roughly 43%. Material: PBMCs or a T cell subset sorted from them (not recorded which). This clonotype was obtained from a man younger than 30 who had mild COVID-19 (a few samples of this study predate the infection). Cell type and time point are not known.

CDR3 nucleotides: TGTGCCAGCAGTTCACCTGTCTCGGATGGCTACACCTTC. This encodes CASSSPVSDGYTF. The chain links TRBV28 to TRBJ1-2; D remains unclear. The CDR3 has 13 amino acids. Trimming cost V 4 bases and J 6 bases, with 12 bases left between them. Germline assignment: CDR1 MDHEN and CDR2 SYDVKM.